The 12 T cell receptor beta chains given below trace back to one sample, sequenced in a study of molecular identifiers for immune sequencing clone quantification. Each CDR3 protein is one row after TCRdb ran MiXCR on the PCR reads. The table lists under 100,000 distinct CDR3 sequences, roughly 25% of them singletons. Sequencing was carried out using naive CD8+ T cells from blood, with Jurkat cell RNA spiked in. Subset indicated: FACS-sorted CD8+CD4-CCR7+CD45RA+ naive T cells. Receptor source: a human donor in good health. Some libraries in this study had Jurkat cell RNA spiked in.

This clonotype was counted once. The J gene is TRBJ2-3, the V gene TRBV9, with a possible D match to TRBD1 (6 bases). This CDR3 comprises 14 residues. Between the trimmed V and J ends, which lost 0 bases and 3 bases, there was a span of 8 bases. Germline CDR1 SGDLS, CDR2 YYNGEE. CDR3: CASSVGQGTDTQYF. As DNA, the CDR3 is TGTGCCAGCAGCGTAGGGCAGGGGACAGATACGCAGTATTTT.

On this clonotype: A read error is possible here, since a much larger clone lies one base away. The chain recombines TRBV11-2 with TRBJ2-1; D unclear. The CDR3 loop spans 14 amino acids. Germline CDR1 SGHAT, CDR2 FQNNGV. CDR3 sequence (DNA): TGTGCCAGCAGCCCGAGTTTGGCTTACAATGAGCAGCTCTTC. This codes for CASSPSLAYNEQLF.

This clonotype was recorded many times. V gene TRBV6-2 or TRBV6-3 combines with J gene TRBJ2-3; D is uncertain. Germline V lookup: CDR1 MNHEY, CDR2 SVGEGT. The V end lost 2 bases, the J end lost 3 bases, and 9 bases lay between the germline ends. There are 14 residues in the CDR3. Written as DNA, the CDR3 is TGTGCCAGCAGTTACCTGGTACTAACAGATACGCAGTATTTT. Its protein is CASSYLVLTDTQYF.

This chain joins TRBV7-9 and TRBJ2-1, with 9 bases identical to TRBD2. Trimming removed 5 bases from V and 9 bases from J; junction bases left unmatched: 8. Germline CDR1 and CDR2: SEHNR and FQNEAQ (reference sequence). The CDR3 sequence is 14 residues long. The CDR3 spells CASSGVAGVPEQFF. CDR3 nucleotides: TGTGCCAGCAGCGGAGTAGCGGGAGTGCCTGAGCAGTTCTTC.

As regards this clonotype: Just one base apart from a much larger clone, this may be a read error. The rearrangement uses TRBV12-5 and TRBJ2-3, with TRBD2 matching 7 bases. Germline CDR1 is LGHNT and CDR2 is FRNRAP. CDR3 length: 16 amino acids. The chain's CDR3 is CATQLGDYPSTDTQCF. The DNA for the CDR3 is TGTGCTACGCAACTGGGGGACTACCCTAGCACAGATACGCAGTGTTTT.

This clonotype was counted a few times. The chain is built from TRBV6-5 and TRBJ2-6; the match to TRBD1 covers 8 bases. Germline V lookup: CDR1 MNHEY, CDR2 SVGAGI. The CDR3 sequence is 17 residues long. The V segment lost 7 bases and the J segment 0 bases; nucleotides outside the gene matches: 8. The CDR3 DNA follows: TGTGCCAGCACTATGGGACAGGTTTTCTCTGGGGCCAACGTCCTGACTTTC. This sequence encodes CASTMGQVFSGANVLTF.

This clonotype was counted at least ten times. The chain employs TRBV7-6 and TRBJ2-3, with 7 bases matching TRBD2. The CDR3 loop spans 14 amino acids. J lost 1 base, V lost 5 bases, and 3 bases had no gene match. Looked up from germline, CDR1 is SGHVS and CDR2 is FNYEAQ. The CDR3 loop is CASSAAGGTDTQYF. The CDR3 DNA reads TGTGCCAGCAGCGCGGCGGGGGGCACAGATACGCAGTATTTT.

About this clonotype: A much larger clone lies a single base off, so this may be a read error. The V gene is TRBV7-3, the J gene TRBJ2-1, with 12 bases identical to TRBD2. CDR3 size: 16 residues. Germline CDR1 reads SGHTA; CDR2 reads FQGTGA. The CDR3 here is CACSLTLAGGEDEQFF. CDR3 nucleotide sequence: TGTGCCTGCAGCTTAACGCTAGCGGGAGGGGAGGATGAGCAGTTCTTC.

V usage is TRBV3-1 and J usage is TRBJ2-1, with unresolved D. There are 13 residues in the CDR3. From germline, CDR1 is LGHDT and CDR2 YNNKEL (reference sequence). Trimming shortened V by 1 base and J by 7 bases, and 8 bases separated the two germline ends. The CDR3 here is CASSQASPNEQFF. DNA of the CDR3: TGTGCCAGCAGCCAAGCTAGTCCGAATGAGCAGTTCTTC.

This clonotype appeared a few times. The V call is TRBV28, the J call TRBJ1-5; D uncertain. The CDR3 is 13 residues long. V lost 6 bases and J lost 3, with 9 bases in between. Germline loops: CDR1 MDHEN, CDR2 SYDVKM. The CDR3 bases are TGTGCCAGCAGGGACTTTGACAATCAGCCCCAGCATTTT. Amino acid sequence: CASRDFDNQPQHF. Full variable domain (rest looked up from reference TRBV28 and TRBJ1-5): DVKVTQSSRYLVKRTGEKVFLECVQDMDHENMFWYRQDPGLGLRLIYFSYDVKMKEKGDIPEGYSVSREKKERFSLILESASTNQTSMYLCASRDFDNQPQHFGDGTRLSIL.

The gene calls are TRBV7-6 and TRBJ1-1, with a weak D call TRBD1 (6 bases). Germline values: CDR1 SGHVS, CDR2 FNYEAQ. V was pared by 5 bases and J by 6 bases, with 13 bases between. The CDR3 loop spans 13 amino acids. The CDR3 DNA is TGTGCCAGCAGCGGAACCAGGGGAGCTGAAGCTTTCTTT. This sequence encodes CASSGTRGAEAFF.

There are a few counts of this clonotype. V and J are TRBV5-4 and TRBJ1-1, with a tentative D call TRBD1 (6 bases). Germline CDR1 and CDR2: SGHNT and YYREEE (reference sequence). CDR3 length equals 15 residues. Trimming took 1 base from V and 0 from J, leaving 10 bases between them. CDR3 loop: CASSLRDNMNTEAFF. The CDR3 region has the DNA TGTGCCAGCAGCTTGAGGGACAACATGAACACTGAAGCTTTCTTT.